This T cell receptor (beta chain) stems from a study of blood T cell repertoires in COVID-19. Looking at the study overall: The United States, Italy and Spain supplied acute and convalescent COVID-19 samples. PBMCs, B-cell-depleted T cells, or T cells were the source of the cDNA or gDNA that made up the material.

The authors' processing: It was from reference gene primer amplification that nucleated cell counts were estimated. Clones were read by immunoSEQ multiplex PCR, and TCRdb kept only the in-frame ones, dropping some. The V and J calls and clone size were taken over from that table, and D and trimming were inferred from the DNA. The sample has under 130,000 clones, more than 60% seen once. This sequence originates from a man between 65 and 85 years old with active or convalescent COVID-19. Source material: peripheral blood.

CDR3 residues: CASERAGANVLTF. In nucleotides, the CDR3 is TGTGCCAGCGAGCGGGCAGGGGCCAACGTCCTGACTTTC. This chain links TRBV6-6 with TRBJ2-6, with a tentative D call TRBD2 (6 bases). CDR3 length equals 13 residues. V was trimmed by 8 bases and J by 4 bases, leaving 9 bases between them. CDR1 and CDR2 (germline): MNHNY, SVGAGI (reference sequence).